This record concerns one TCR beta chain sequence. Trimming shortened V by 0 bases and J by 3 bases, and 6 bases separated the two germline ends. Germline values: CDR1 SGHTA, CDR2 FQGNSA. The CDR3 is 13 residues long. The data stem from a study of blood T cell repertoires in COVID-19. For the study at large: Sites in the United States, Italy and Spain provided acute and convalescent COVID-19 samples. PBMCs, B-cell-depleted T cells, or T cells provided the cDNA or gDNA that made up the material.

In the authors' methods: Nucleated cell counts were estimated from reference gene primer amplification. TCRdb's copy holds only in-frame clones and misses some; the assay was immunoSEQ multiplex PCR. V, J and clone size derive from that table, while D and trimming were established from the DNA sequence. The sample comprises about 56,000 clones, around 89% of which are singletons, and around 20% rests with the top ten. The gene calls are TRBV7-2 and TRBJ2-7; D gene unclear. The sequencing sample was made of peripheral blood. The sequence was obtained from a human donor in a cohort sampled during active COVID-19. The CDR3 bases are TGTGCCAGCAGCTTAGCCCAACACTACGAGCAGTACTTC. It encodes CASSLAQHYEQYF. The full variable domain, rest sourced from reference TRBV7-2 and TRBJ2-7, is GAGVSQSPSNKVTEKGKDVELRCDPISGHTALYWYRQSLGQGLEFLIYFQGNSAPDKSGLPSDRFSAERTGGSVSTLTIQRTQQEDSAVYLCASSLAQHYEQYFGPGTRLTVT.